Each of the 32 T cell receptor beta chains below was sequenced from the same sample in a study of blood T cell repertoires in COVID-19. Produced via immunoSEQ multiplex PCR; TCRdb's table is partial and in-frame only. The sample lists a few hundred thousand clones, roughly 80% occurring once. Input material: peripheral blood. The receptor source for this set is a woman in her late teens or twenties with acute or convalescent COVID-19.

The chain recombines TRBV6-5 with TRBJ2-7; 8 bases align to TRBD2. CDR1 and CDR2 from the germline V gene are MNHEY and SVGAGI. This CDR3 has 13 amino acids. The trim removed 7 bases at V and 4 bases at J, leaving 6 bases unmatched. DNA for the CDR3: TGTGCCAGCAACCGGGGGGGATTATACGAGCAGTACTTC. Translated, it gives CASNRGGLYEQYF.

The chain links TRBV5-8 to TRBJ2-1; possibly TRBD1 for D (6 bases). The CDR3 has 12 amino acids. Germline V lookup: CDR1 SGHTS, CDR2 YDEGEE. V was cut by 2 bases and J by 8 bases, with 8 bases left in between. CDR3 in DNA: TGTGCCAGCAGCTTTGGGGGCGATGAGCAGTTCTTC. It encodes CASSFGGDEQFF.

The rearrangement joins TRBV12-5 to TRBJ2-3; TRBD1 might be the D (6 bases). Trimming left V 2 bases short and J 1 base short, with 7 bases between. The CDR3 covers 14 residues. CDR1 is LGHNT, CDR2 FRNRAP, per germline. Here the CDR3 DNA reads TGTGCTAGTGGTTTGAAGGGGGGCACAGATACGCAGTATTTT. This codes for CASGLKGGTDTQYF.

This sequence joins TRBV29-1 and TRBJ2-5; 7 bases agree with TRBD2. The V and J ends lost 6 bases and 0 bases, in that order; junction bases with no gene match: 1. The CDR3 sequence is 12 residues long. The V gene's germline CDR1 is SQVTM and CDR2 ANQGSEA. The DNA of the CDR3 is TGCAGCGTGGGACTAAACCAAGAGACCCAGTACTTC. This codes for CSVGLNQETQYF.

The chain couples TRBV11-3 to TRBJ2-1; 7 bases fit TRBD2. This CDR3 is 15 amino acids long. Germline assignment: CDR1 SGHNT and CDR2 YENEEA. With 0 bases clipped from V and 7 bases from J, the junction kept 6 bases outside the gene matches. The chain's CDR3 is CASSLDHGSGNEQFF. The CDR3 DNA is TGTGCCAGCAGCTTAGATCATGGTAGCGGGAATGAGCAGTTCTTC.

The chain couples TRBV5-6 to TRBJ1-2, with TRBD1 matching 10 bases. CDR3 length: 14 amino acids. Germline V gene sequence: CDR1 SGHDT, CDR2 YYEEEE. The junction had 5 bases not matched to a gene; V was cut back by 4 bases and J by 5 bases. The CDR3 reads CASSPTGGGYGYTF. The DNA for the CDR3 is TGTGCCAGCAGCCCGACAGGGGGCGGGTATGGCTACACCTTC.

This chain uses TRBV2 with TRBJ1-1; D is possibly TRBD1 (5 bases). The germline V gene encodes CDR1 SNHLY and CDR2 FYNNEI. There are 15 residues in the CDR3. V gave up 4 bases and J gave up 4 bases, with 16 bases separating them. The CDR3 DNA is TGTGCCAGCAGTGGGGAGACGGGGGTGGCCACTGAAGCTTTCTTT. The encoded protein is CASSGETGVATEAFF.

This clone was observed once. The J gene is TRBJ2-3, the V gene TRBV5-1; 11 positions match TRBD2. V shed 5 bases, J shed 4 bases, and the junction held 6 bases outside the gene matches. The CDR3 runs to 15 residues. Germline V gene sequence: CDR1 SGHRS, CDR2 YFSETQ. The CDR3 protein is CASRPTSGSADTQYF. For the CDR3, the DNA is TGCGCCAGCAGACCTACTAGCGGGAGCGCAGATACGCAGTATTTT.

This chain uses TRBV28 with TRBJ2-5; 16 nucleotides line up with TRBD2. The J call is uncertain, as TRBJ2-7 better fits the DNA end. CDR3 length: 17 residues. Germline V CDR1 and CDR2: MDHEN, SYDVKM. DNA for the CDR3: TGTGCCAGCACCCGACCGGGACTAGCGGGAGGGATCCACGAGCAGTACTTC. Translated: CASTRPGLAGGIHEQYF.

Notes on this clone: The junction shows a germline mismatch at one end, possibly a read error. This chain links TRBV7-2 with TRBJ2-3; 10 positions agree with TRBD2. The germline CDR1 and CDR2 sequences are SGHTA and FQGNSA. CDR3 length equals 13 residues. The CDR3 DNA is TGTGCCAGCAGCCTAGCGGGAGATGTTACGCAGTATTTT. It is translated as CASSLAGDVTQYF.

This clone was counted between two and nine times. V and J are TRBV19 and TRBJ1-1; no definite D call. Germline CDR1 reads LNHDA; CDR2 reads SQIVND (reference sequence). The CDR3 loop spans 14 amino acids. Deletions cut 3 bases from V and 2 bases from J, with 10 bases between. The CDR3 region is CASSIYNRNTEAFF. DNA for the CDR3: TGTGCCAGTAGTATTTACAACAGAAACACTGAAGCTTTCTTT.

The chain recombines TRBV7-2 with TRBJ2-1, with D possibly matching TRBD1 (5 bases). Trimming left V 3 bases short and J 8 bases short, with 8 bases between. The CDR3 has 12 amino acids. Germline V gene lookup returns CDR1 SGHTA and CDR2 FQGNSA. CDR3 region: CASSLQGYEQFF. CDR3 nucleotides: TGTGCCAGCAGCTTGCAGGGATATGAGCAGTTCTTC.

The chain uses TRBV24-1 and TRBJ2-7, with TRBD1 matching over 8 bases. Germline trimming cut 5 bases from V and 0 bases from J; bases unmatched to any gene: 11. This CDR3 comprises 17 residues. Germline CDR1 and CDR2: KGHDR and SFDVKD. The CDR3 sequence: CATSGLGSTGDSYEQYF. CDR3 coding DNA: TGTGCCACCAGTGGTCTGGGTTCGACAGGGGACTCCTACGAGCAGTACTTC.

The genes are TRBV3-1 (or the pseudogene TRBV3-2) and TRBJ1-4; D might be TRBD1 (6 bases). The CDR3 runs 16 residues. Trimming took off 1 base at V and 3 bases at J, with 12 bases between the two ends. The germline gives CDR1 LGHDT, CDR2 YNNKEL (reference sequence). CDR3 nucleotide sequence: TGTGCCAGCAGCCAAGGGTCGACAGGTGCTAATGAAAAACTGTTTTTT. This codes for CASSQGSTGANEKLFF.

This clone was picked up many times. The rearrangement links TRBV18 to TRBJ1-3, with D hard to call. CDR1 KGHSH and CDR2 LQKENI come from the germline V gene. Trimming removed 4 bases from V and 0 bases from J, with 13 bases in between. The CDR3 is 16 amino acids. In DNA form, the CDR3 reads TGTGCCAGCTCACAAGAATCAGGATCCTCTGGAAACACCATATATTTT. Protein: CASSQESGSSGNTIYF.

V is TRBV29-1 and J is TRBJ2-7; TRBD2 agrees at 11 bases. Trimming took 1 base from V and 3 from J; bases not matched to a gene: 2. The germline V gene has CDR1 SQVTM and CDR2 ANQGSEA. The CDR3 has 14 amino acids. The CDR3 loop is CSVEGGTSGYEQYF. In DNA, the CDR3 is TGCAGCGTTGAAGGGGGGACTAGCGGCTACGAGCAGTACTTC.

The chain is built from TRBV7-9 and TRBJ2-7, with 9 bases lining up with TRBD2. CDR1 is SEHNR and CDR2 is FQNEAQ in the germline V gene (reference sequence). The CDR3 totals 14 residues. Trimming cost V 0 bases and J 4 bases; bases outside gene matches: 1. The CDR3 region has the DNA TGTGCCAGCAGCTTAGCGACTAGCGGTTACGAGCAGTACTTC. It yields the protein CASSLATSGYEQYF.

The chain carries TRBV9 and TRBJ2-1; TRBD2 matches 12 bases. This CDR3 comprises 15 residues. Germline-derived CDR1 and CDR2 are SGDLS and YYNGEE. With 2 bases clipped from V and 4 bases from J, the junction kept 1 base outside the gene matches. Here the CDR3 reads CASSVGLAGYNEQFF. In DNA, the CDR3 is TGTGCCAGCAGCGTTGGACTAGCGGGGTACAATGAGCAGTTCTTC. Full variable domain (outside the CDR3, taken from reference TRBV9 and TRBJ2-1): DSGVTQTPKHLITATGQRVTLRCSPRSGDLSVYWYQQSLDQGLQFLIQYYNGEERAKGNILERFSAQQFPDLHSELNLSSLELGDSALYFCASSVGLAGYNEQFFGPGTRLTVL.

DNA for the CDR3: TGTGCCAGCAGCTCGACAGGGTCAACTAATGAAAAACTGTTTTTT. Its translation is CASSSTGSTNEKLFF. J is TRBJ1-4 and V is TRBV7-9; 7 nucleotides line up with TRBD1. The CDR3 length is 15 residues. Germline trimming cut 4 bases from V and 0 bases from J; bases unmatched to any gene: 2. Germline V gives CDR1 SEHNR, CDR2 FQNEAQ (reference sequence).

The chain links TRBV6-4 to TRBJ2-3; D is possibly TRBD2 (6 bases). Germline V gene sequence: CDR1 MRHNA, CDR2 SNTAGT. V lost 4 bases to trimming and J lost 2 bases, with 13 bases between them. This CDR3 region has 15 residues. In DNA form, the CDR3 reads TGTGCCAGCAGTGTCGACGGGACTTACACAGATACGCAGTATTTT. Protein sequence: CASSVDGTYTDTQYF.

The V gene is TRBV5-4, the J gene TRBJ2-5, with 8 positions matching TRBD1. This CDR3 comprises 14 residues. V trimming: 4 bases; J trimming: 5 bases; junction bases outside the gene matches: 7. Germline CDR1 and CDR2: SGHNT and YYREEE (reference sequence). CDR3 sequence (DNA): TGTGCCAGCAGCGAGGACAGGGTTCGGGAGACCCAGTACTTC. As protein: CASSEDRVRETQYF.

The chain couples TRBV7-2 to TRBJ1-5, with 8 bases matching TRBD1. There are 15 residues in the CDR3. The ends lost 5 bases at V and 6 bases at J; junction bases unmatched: 9. The germline gives CDR1 SGHTA, CDR2 FQGNSA. The CDR3 is CASSLGRTGIQPQHF. Here the CDR3 DNA reads TGTGCCAGCAGCCTAGGGCGGACAGGGATTCAGCCCCAGCATTTT.

The chain combines TRBV7-8 with TRBJ1-2, with D possibly being TRBD1 (6 bases). This CDR3 has 15 amino acids. Trimming left V 5 bases short and J 8 bases short, with 21 bases between. Germline V lookup: CDR1 SGHVS, CDR2 FQNEAQ. The CDR3 reads CASSPPSGQTSGYTF. Here the CDR3 DNA reads TGTGCCAGCAGCCCCCCCTCCGGACAGACCAGCGGCTACACCTTC.

This chain uses TRBV12-3 or TRBV12-4 with TRBJ1-2; the D gene is possibly TRBD1 (6 bases). V lost 8 bases and J lost 10, with 20 bases in between. This CDR3 contains 13 residues. CDR3 protein: CASVSGGYLPYTF. The CDR3 DNA reads TGTGCCAGCGTCTCGGGGGGCTATTTGCCCTACACCTTC.

The genes are TRBV10-3 and TRBJ2-7; 10 bases map to TRBD2. V was pared by 0 bases and J by 3 bases, with 5 bases of the junction left unmatched. The germline V gene has CDR1 ENHRY and CDR2 SYGVKD. This CDR3 contains 16 residues. The CDR3 nucleotides read TGTGCCATCAGTGAGTCGAAACTAGCGGGGAGCTACGAGCAGTACTTC. It codes for CAISESKLAGSYEQYF.

This chain connects TRBV7-6 to TRBJ2-1, with 9 bases lining up with TRBD2. J lost 0 bases, V lost 5 bases, and 2 bases had no gene match. Germline-derived CDR1 and CDR2 are SGHVS and FNYEAQ. The CDR3 sequence is 15 residues long. The CDR3 bases are TGTGCCAGCAGCCGTAGCGGGAGCTCCTACAATGAGCAGTTCTTC. Its translation is CASSRSGSSYNEQFF.

The chain recombines TRBV5-1 with TRBJ2-6; maybe TRBD2 (6 bases). The germline V gene has CDR1 SGHRS and CDR2 YFSETQ. CDR3 length: 15 amino acids. With 4 bases removed from V and 1 base from J, the gap between germline ends came to 9 bases. The DNA of the CDR3 is TGCGCCAGCAGCCCGGCGGGGTCTGGGGCCAACGTCCTGACTTTC. Amino acids: CASSPAGSGANVLTF.

In the case of this clone: Other nucleotide sequences from this sample produce the same CDR3. The gene calls are TRBV5-1 and TRBJ1-3; a weak D match, TRBD1 (6 bases). Germline CDR1 SGHRS, CDR2 YFSETQ. CDR3 size: 14 residues. The V end lost 0 bases, the J end lost 4 bases, and 8 bases lay between the germline ends. The CDR3 nucleotides are TGCGCCAGCAGCTTGGCAGGGGTCGGAAACACCATATATTTT. Translating gives CASSLAGVGNTIYF.

The chain links TRBV2 to TRBJ1-2; the D gene is possibly TRBD1 (5 bases). The CDR3 is 16 residues long. Germline loops: CDR1 SNHLY, CDR2 FYNNEI. Trimming stripped 6 bases from V and 0 bases from J, with 17 bases between. The CDR3 protein is CASRGYTGETNYGYTF. CDR3 bases: TGTGCCAGCAGGGGGTATACAGGAGAAACTAACTATGGCTACACCTTC.

The chain combines TRBV4-1 with TRBJ1-6; D is unclear. Germline CDR1 is MGHRA and CDR2 is YSYEKL. The V gene lost 0 bases and the J gene lost 9 bases, with 3 bases spanning the gap. CDR3 length: 12 amino acids. Here the CDR3 reads CASSQDRSPLHF. The CDR3 DNA is TGCGCCAGCAGCCAAGATCGTTCACCCCTCCACTTT.

The gene calls are TRBV5-6 and TRBJ2-1, with D perhaps matching TRBD1 (6 bases). Trimming removed 4 bases at V and 0 bases at J, with 17 bases between. The CDR3 extends over 17 amino acids. Germline-derived CDR1 and CDR2 are SGHDT and YYEEEE. CDR3 amino acids: CASSATGLISSYNEQFF. CDR3 nucleotides: TGTGCCAGCAGCGCCACAGGGTTGATTAGCTCCTACAATGAGCAGTTCTTC.

The genes are TRBV28 and TRBJ2-1; the D gene is possibly TRBD2 (5 bases). Germline loops: CDR1 MDHEN, CDR2 SYDVKM. V dropped 6 bases and J dropped 0 bases, with 12 bases sitting between them. The CDR3 consists of 15 residues. CDR3 loop: CASSPPGSSYNEQFF. In nucleotides, the CDR3 is TGTGCCAGCAGCCCCCCGGGGAGCTCCTACAATGAGCAGTTCTTC. The variable domain in full, completed from reference TRBV28 and TRBJ2-1, reads DVKVTQSSRYLVKRTGEKVFLECVQDMDHENMFWYRQDPGLGLRLIYFSYDVKMKEKGDIPEGYSVSREKKERFSLILESASTNQTSMYLCASSPPGSSYNEQFFGPGTRLTVL.